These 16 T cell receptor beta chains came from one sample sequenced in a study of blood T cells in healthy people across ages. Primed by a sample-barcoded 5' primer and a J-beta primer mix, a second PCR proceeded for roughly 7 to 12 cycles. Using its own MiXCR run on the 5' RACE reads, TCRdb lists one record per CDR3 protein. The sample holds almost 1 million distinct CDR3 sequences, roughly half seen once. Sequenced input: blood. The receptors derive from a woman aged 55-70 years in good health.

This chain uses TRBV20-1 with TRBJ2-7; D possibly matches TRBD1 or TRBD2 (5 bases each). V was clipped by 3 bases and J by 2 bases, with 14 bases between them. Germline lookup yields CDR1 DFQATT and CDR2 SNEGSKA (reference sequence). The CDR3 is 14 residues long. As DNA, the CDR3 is TGCAGTGCTAGTCCCGGGGACCCCCCCTACGAGCAGTACTTC. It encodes CSASPGDPPYEQYF.

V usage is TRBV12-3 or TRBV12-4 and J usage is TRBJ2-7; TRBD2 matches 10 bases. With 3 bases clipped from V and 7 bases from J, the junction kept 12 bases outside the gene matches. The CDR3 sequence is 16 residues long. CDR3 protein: CASSFLIAGGGWEQYF. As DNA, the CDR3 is TGTGCCAGCAGTTTCCTAATAGCGGGAGGAGGGTGGGAGCAGTACTTC.

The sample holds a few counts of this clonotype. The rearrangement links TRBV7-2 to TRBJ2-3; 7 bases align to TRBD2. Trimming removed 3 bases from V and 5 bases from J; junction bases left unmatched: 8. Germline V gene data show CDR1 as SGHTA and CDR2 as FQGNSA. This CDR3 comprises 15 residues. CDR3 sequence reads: CASSFGGGPEDTQYF. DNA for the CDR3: TGTGCCAGCAGCTTCGGGGGAGGGCCTGAAGATACGCAGTATTTT.

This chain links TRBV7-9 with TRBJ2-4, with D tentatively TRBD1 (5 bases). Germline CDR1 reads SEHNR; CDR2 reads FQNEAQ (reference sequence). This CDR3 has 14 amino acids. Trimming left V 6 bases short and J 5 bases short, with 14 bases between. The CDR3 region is CASRPQGRENIQYF. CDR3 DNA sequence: TGTGCCAGCAGGCCGCAGGGAAGGGAAAACATTCAGTACTTC. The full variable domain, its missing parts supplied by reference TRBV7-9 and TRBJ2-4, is DTGVSQNPRHKITKRGQNVTFRCDPISEHNRLYWYRQTLGQGPEFLTYFQNEAQLEKSRLLSDRFSAERPKGSFSTLEIQRTEQGDSAMYLCASRPQGRENIQYFGAGTRLSVL.

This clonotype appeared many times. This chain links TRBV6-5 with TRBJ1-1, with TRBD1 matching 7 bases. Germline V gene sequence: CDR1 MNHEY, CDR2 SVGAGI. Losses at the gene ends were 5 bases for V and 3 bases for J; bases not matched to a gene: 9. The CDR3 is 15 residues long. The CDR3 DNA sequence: TGTGCCAGCAGTATAAGACAGGGATGGCACACTGAAGCTTTCTTT. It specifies CASSIRQGWHTEAFF.

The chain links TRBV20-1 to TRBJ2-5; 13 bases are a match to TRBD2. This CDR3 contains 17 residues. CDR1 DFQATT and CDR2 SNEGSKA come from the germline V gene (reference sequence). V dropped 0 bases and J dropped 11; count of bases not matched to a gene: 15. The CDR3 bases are TGCAGTGCTAGAGACCTCACTAGCGGGAGGGCAGCCTTTCAGCAGTACTTC. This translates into CSARDLTSGRAAFQQYF.

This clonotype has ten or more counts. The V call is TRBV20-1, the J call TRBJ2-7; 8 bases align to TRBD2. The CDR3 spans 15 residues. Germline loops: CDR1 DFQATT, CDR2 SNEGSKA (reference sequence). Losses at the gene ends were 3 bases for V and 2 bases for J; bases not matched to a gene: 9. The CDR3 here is CSASRLSGNPYEQYF. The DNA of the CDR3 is TGCAGTGCTAGCCGACTTAGCGGGAACCCCTACGAGCAGTACTTC.

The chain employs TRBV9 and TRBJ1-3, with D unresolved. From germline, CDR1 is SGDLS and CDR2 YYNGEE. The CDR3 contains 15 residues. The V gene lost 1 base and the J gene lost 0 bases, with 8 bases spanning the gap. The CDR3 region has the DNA TGTGCCAGCAGCGTATCCGGATTCTCTGGAAACACCATATATTTT. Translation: CASSVSGFSGNTIYF.

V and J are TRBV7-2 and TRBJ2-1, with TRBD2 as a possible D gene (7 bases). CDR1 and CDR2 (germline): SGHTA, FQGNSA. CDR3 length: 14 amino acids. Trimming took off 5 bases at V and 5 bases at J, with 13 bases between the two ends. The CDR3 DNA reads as TGTGCCAGCAGCCGGGGGGCGGGCAACAATGAGCAGTTCTTC. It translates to CASSRGAGNNEQFF. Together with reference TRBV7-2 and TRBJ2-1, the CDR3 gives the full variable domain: GAGVSQSPSNKVTEKGKDVELRCDPISGHTALYWYRQSLGQGLEFLIYFQGNSAPDKSGLPSDRFSAERTGGSVSTLTIQRTQQEDSAVYLCASSRGAGNNEQFFGPGTRLTVL.

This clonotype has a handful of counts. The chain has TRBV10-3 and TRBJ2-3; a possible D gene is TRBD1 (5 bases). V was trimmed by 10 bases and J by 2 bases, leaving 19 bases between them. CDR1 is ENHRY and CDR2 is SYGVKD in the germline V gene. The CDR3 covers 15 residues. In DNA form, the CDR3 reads TGTGCCACCCGCGGTACCAGGGATAACACAGATACGCAGTATTTT. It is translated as CATRGTRDNTDTQYF.

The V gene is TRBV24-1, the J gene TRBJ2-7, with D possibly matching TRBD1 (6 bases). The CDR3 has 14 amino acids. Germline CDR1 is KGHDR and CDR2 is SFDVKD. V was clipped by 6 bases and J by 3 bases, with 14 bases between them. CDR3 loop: CATSPRAGDYEQYF. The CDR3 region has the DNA TGTGCCACCAGTCCACGGGCAGGGGACTACGAGCAGTACTTC.

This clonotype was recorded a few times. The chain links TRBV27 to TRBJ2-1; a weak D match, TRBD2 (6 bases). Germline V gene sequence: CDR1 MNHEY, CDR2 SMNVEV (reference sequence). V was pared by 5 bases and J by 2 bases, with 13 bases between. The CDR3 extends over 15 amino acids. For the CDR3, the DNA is TGTGCCAGCAGTCAGTCCCTAGCGACCTACAATGAGCAGTTCTTC. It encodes CASSQSLATYNEQFF.

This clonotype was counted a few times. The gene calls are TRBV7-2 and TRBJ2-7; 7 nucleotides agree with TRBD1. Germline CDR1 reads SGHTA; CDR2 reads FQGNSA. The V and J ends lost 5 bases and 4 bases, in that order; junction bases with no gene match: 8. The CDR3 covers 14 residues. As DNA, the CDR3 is TGTGCCAGCAGCGCAAGACAGGGTGGGTACGAGCAGTACTTC. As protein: CASSARQGGYEQYF.

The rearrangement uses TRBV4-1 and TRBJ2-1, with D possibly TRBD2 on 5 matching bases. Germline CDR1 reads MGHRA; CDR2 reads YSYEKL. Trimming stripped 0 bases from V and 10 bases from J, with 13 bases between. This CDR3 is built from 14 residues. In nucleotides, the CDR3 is TGCGCCAGCAGCCAAGATGTCCGACTAAAAGAGCAGTTCTTC. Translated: CASSQDVRLKEQFF.

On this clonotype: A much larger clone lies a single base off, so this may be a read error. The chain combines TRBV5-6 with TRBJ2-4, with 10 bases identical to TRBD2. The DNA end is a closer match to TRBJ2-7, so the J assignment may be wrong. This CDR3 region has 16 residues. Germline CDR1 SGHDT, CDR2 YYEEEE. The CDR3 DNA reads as TGTGCCAGCAGCTTTTTGTCTAGCGGGAGAGGTTACGAGCAGTACTTC. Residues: CASSFLSSGRGYEQYF.

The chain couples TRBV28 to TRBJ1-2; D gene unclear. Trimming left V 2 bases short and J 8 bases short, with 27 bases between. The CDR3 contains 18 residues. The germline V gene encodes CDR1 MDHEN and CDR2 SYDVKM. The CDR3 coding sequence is TGTGCCAGCAGTTTAACGCTCTCGAGAAGGTTCCCCGGGCCAGGCTACACCTTC. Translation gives CASSLTLSRRFPGPGYTF.